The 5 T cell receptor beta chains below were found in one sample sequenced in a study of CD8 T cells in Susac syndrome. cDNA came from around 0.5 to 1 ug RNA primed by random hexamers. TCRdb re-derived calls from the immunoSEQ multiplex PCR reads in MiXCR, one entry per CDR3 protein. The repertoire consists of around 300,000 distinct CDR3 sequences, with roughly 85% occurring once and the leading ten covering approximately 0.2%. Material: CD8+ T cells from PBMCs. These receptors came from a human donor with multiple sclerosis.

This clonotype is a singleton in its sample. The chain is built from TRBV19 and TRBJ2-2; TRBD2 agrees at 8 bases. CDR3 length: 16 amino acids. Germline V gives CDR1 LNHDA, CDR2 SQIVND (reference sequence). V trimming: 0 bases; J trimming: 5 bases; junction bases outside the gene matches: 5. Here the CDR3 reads CASSIDRVAGTGELFF. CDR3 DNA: TGTGCCAGTAGTATAGATAGAGTAGCGGGAACCGGGGAGCTGTTTTTT. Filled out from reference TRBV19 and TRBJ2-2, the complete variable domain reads DGGITQSPKYLFRKEGQNVTLSCEQNLNHDAMYWYRQDPGQGLRLIYYSQIVNDFQKGDIAEGYSVSREKKESFPLTVTSAQKNPTAFYLCASSIDRVAGTGELFFGEGSRLTVL.

The CDR3 sequence is CASMNYSTDTQYF. The CDR3 nucleotides are TGTGCCAGCATGAACTACAGCACAGATACGCAGTATTTT. The V and J genes are TRBV13 and TRBJ2-3, with unresolved D. Trimming shortened V by 7 bases and J by 0 bases, and 8 bases separated the two germline ends. The CDR3 loop spans 13 amino acids. Per germline, CDR1 PRHDT and CDR2 FYEKMQ (reference sequence).

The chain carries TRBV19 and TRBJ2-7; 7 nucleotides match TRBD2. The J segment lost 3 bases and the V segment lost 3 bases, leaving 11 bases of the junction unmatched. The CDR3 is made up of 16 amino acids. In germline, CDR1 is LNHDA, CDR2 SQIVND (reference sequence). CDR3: CASSMAPSGPFYEQYF. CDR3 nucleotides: TGTGCCAGTAGTATGGCGCCTAGCGGACCCTTCTACGAGCAGTACTTC.

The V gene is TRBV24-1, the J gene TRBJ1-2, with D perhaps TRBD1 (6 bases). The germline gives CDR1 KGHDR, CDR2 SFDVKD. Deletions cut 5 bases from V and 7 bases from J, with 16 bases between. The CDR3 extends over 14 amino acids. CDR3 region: CATSASFTGSGYTF. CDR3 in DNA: TGTGCCACCAGTGCCTCTTTTACAGGGAGTGGCTACACCTTC.

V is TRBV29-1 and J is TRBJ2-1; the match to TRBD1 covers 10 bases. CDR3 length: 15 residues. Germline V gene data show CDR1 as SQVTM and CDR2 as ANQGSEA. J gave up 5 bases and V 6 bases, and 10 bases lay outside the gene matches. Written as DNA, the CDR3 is TGCAGCGTCCGGAAGACAGGGGGCAGGGACAATGAGCAGTTCTTC. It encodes CSVRKTGGRDNEQFF.